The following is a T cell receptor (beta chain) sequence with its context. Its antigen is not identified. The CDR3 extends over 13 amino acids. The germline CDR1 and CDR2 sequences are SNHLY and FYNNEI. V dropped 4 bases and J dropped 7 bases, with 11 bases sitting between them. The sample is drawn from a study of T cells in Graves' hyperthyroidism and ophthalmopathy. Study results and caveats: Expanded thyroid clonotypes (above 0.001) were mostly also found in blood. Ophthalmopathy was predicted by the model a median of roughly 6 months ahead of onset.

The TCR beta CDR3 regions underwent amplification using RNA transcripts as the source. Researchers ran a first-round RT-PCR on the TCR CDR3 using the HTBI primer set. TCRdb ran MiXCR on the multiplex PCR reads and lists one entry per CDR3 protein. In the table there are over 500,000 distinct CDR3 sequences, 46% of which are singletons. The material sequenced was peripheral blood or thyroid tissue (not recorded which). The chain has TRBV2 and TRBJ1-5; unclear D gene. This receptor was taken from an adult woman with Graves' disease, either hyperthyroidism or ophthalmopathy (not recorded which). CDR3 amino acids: CASSVGYEQPQHF. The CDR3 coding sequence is TGTGCCAGCAGTGTTGGGTACGAGCAGCCCCAGCATTTT. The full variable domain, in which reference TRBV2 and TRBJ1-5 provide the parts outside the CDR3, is EPEVTQTPSHQVTQMGQEVILRCVPISNHLYFYWYRQILGQKVEFLVSFYNNEISEKSEIFDDQFSVERPDGSNFTLKIRSTKLEDSAMYFCASSVGYEQPQHFGDGTRLSIL.